The 27 T cell receptor beta chains below come from one sample, sequenced in a study of T cell responses to AZD1222 COVID-19 vaccine. Data came from immunoSEQ multiplex PCR; TCRdb stores just in-frame clones and leaves some out. The table has 100,000 to 120,000 clones, around nine tenths seen once. The source material was peripheral blood, sampled 28 days after the second AZD1222 dose. These receptor sequences come from an adult who received the AZD1222 COVID-19 vaccine.

V is TRBV5-8 and J is TRBJ1-5; D not certain. Germline V gene lookup returns CDR1 SGHTS and CDR2 YDEGEE. The CDR3 runs 14 residues. Trimming took 4 bases from V and 6 from J, leaving 14 bases between them. CDR3 nucleotides: TGTGCCAGCAGCCTTGTGGAGGGAGGTCAGCCCCAGCATTTT. This sequence encodes CASSLVEGGQPQHF.

The chain is built from TRBV5-1 and TRBJ1-3, with D unclear. V lost 0 bases and J 0 bases, leaving 7 bases between the germline ends. The CDR3 has 15 amino acids. The germline CDR1 and CDR2 sequences are SGHRS and YFSETQ. The CDR3 nucleotides are TGCGCCAGCAGCTTGGAGTCTCGCTCTGGAAACACCATATATTTT. This sequence encodes CASSLESRSGNTIYF.

The J gene is TRBJ2-2, the V gene TRBV12-2; no DNA check was done on the table's D call, TRBD2. TRBV12-2 is marked as a pseudogene. This CDR3 comprises 18 residues. Here the CDR3 reads CASRLYTPLAGGTGELFF. As DNA, the CDR3 is TGTGCAAGTCGCTTGTATACCCCACTAGCGGGAGGAACCGGGGAGCTGTTTTTT.

J is TRBJ2-3 and V is TRBV9; 7 bases map to TRBD1. The CDR3 spans 18 residues. Trimming at V came to 1 base and at J to 0 bases, leaving 11 bases not matched to a gene. The germline V gene encodes CDR1 SGDLS and CDR2 YYNGEE. CDR3 DNA: TGTGCCAGCAGCGTAACGTCGGGACAGCAAGCTAGCACAGATACGCAGTATTTT. Translated, it gives CASSVTSGQQASTDTQYF.

The chain employs TRBV7-9 and TRBJ2-7; possible D gene TRBD2, 5 bases. In germline, CDR1 is SEHNR, CDR2 FQNEAQ (reference sequence). V lost 2 bases and J lost 5, with 16 bases in between. The CDR3 is 15 amino acids. The CDR3 reads CASSLSGMRLDEQYF. DNA of the CDR3: TGTGCCAGCAGCTTATCCGGGATGAGGTTGGACGAGCAGTACTTC.

The V and J genes are TRBV7-6 and TRBJ2-6, with a weak D call TRBD1 (6 bases). The CDR3 consists of 18 residues. The V gene's germline CDR1 is SGHVS and CDR2 FNYEAQ. Between the trimmed V and J ends, which lost 5 bases and 0 bases, there was a span of 17 bases. Here the CDR3 reads CASSPRTGKNSGANVLTF. In nucleotides, the CDR3 is TGTGCCAGCAGCCCCCGAACAGGGAAAAACTCTGGGGCCAACGTCCTGACTTTC.

The chain recombines TRBV11-2 with TRBJ1-2; 9 positions agree with TRBD1. The CDR3 is 14 amino acids. Trimming cost V 3 bases and J 2 bases; bases outside gene matches: 1. Germline CDR1 reads SGHAT; CDR2 reads FQNNGV. In nucleotides, the CDR3 is TGTGCCAGCAGCTTGGGACAGGGAAACTATGGCTACACCTTC. It translates to CASSLGQGNYGYTF.

This chain connects TRBV7-9 to TRBJ1-1, with TRBD1 identical over 8 bases. CDR1 and CDR2 (germline): SEHNR, FQNEAQ (reference sequence). V shed 5 bases and J 7 bases; nucleotides not matched to a gene: 3. This CDR3 is built from 12 residues. The CDR3 reads CASSGQGGEAFF. CDR3 sequence (DNA): TGTGCCAGCAGCGGACAGGGAGGTGAAGCTTTCTTT. The full variable domain, completed using reference TRBV7-9 and TRBJ1-1, is DTGVSQNPRHKITKRGQNVTFRCDPISEHNRLYWYRQTLGQGPEFLTYFQNEAQLEKSRLLSDRFSAERPKGSFSTLEIQRTEQGDSAMYLCASSGQGGEAFFGQGTRLTVV.

This chain links TRBV4-1 with TRBJ1-4; D call uncertain. Per germline, CDR1 MGHRA and CDR2 YSYEKL. The CDR3 totals 12 residues. V dropped 2 bases and J dropped 8 bases, with 6 bases sitting between them. In DNA form, the CDR3 reads TGCGCCAGCAGCCAACCTGTGGAAAAACTGTTTTTT. Amino acid sequence: CASSQPVEKLFF.

The chain links TRBV11-3 to TRBJ1-1; D possibly corresponds to TRBD1 (6 bases). In germline, CDR1 is SGHNT, CDR2 YENEEA. This CDR3 spans 16 amino acids. Trimming removed 0 bases at V and 0 bases at J, with 11 bases between. The CDR3 is CASSLESRGMNTEAFF. The DNA of the CDR3 is TGTGCCAGCAGCTTAGAGAGTAGGGGGATGAACACTGAAGCTTTCTTT. The variable domain in full, with the rest retrieved from reference TRBV11-3 and TRBJ1-1, is EAGVVQSPRYKIIEKKQPVAFWCNPISGHNTLYWYLQNLGQGPELLIRYENEEAVDDSQLPKDRFSAERLKGVDSTLKIQPAELGDSAVYLCASSLESRGMNTEAFFGQGTRLTVV.

This sequence joins TRBV20-1 and TRBJ1-1, with no clear D. This CDR3 has 11 amino acids. Trimming left V 5 bases short and J 2 bases short, with 6 bases between. Per germline, CDR1 DFQATT and CDR2 SNEGSKA (reference sequence). The CDR3 DNA reads as TGCAGTGCTGGTCAAAACACTGAAGCTTTCTTT. It specifies CSAGQNTEAFF.

J is TRBJ2-2 and V is TRBV15, with D perhaps TRBD1 (5 bases). Germline CDR1 and CDR2: LNHNV and YYDKDF (reference sequence). The germline V and J ends were trimmed by 3 bases and 0 bases, with 8 bases remaining between them. This CDR3 region has 15 residues. In DNA, the CDR3 is TGTGCCACCAGCAGTCCAGGGACGAACACCGGGGAGCTGTTTTTT. This gives the protein CATSSPGTNTGELFF.

The chain uses TRBV28 and TRBJ2-1; 7 nucleotides match TRBD2. This CDR3 has 12 residues. Germline CDR1 and CDR2: MDHEN and SYDVKM. V was pared by 3 bases and J by 7 bases, with 0 bases of the junction left unmatched. CDR3 coding DNA: TGTGCCAGCAGTTTGGGAGGGAATGAGCAGTTCTTC. Residues: CASSLGGNEQFF.

The V call is TRBV19, the J call TRBJ2-3; TRBD2 matches at 12 bases. V lost 6 bases to trimming and J lost 6 bases; unmatched junction nucleotides: 10. This CDR3 is 16 amino acids long. Germline values: CDR1 LNHDA, CDR2 SQIVND (reference sequence). This CDR3 is CASSPRGLAGGDTQYF. The DNA of the CDR3 is TGTGCCAGTAGCCCTCGGGGACTAGCGGGTGGGGATACGCAGTATTTT.

V and J are TRBV5-5 and TRBJ2-2; possibly TRBD1 or TRBD2 for D (5 bases each). The CDR3 has 14 amino acids. Germline assignment: CDR1 SGHKS and CDR2 YYEKEE (reference sequence). The CDR3 spells CVWWGPPYTGELFF. CDR3 DNA sequence: TGTGTCTGGTGGGGACCGCCCTACACCGGGGAGCTGTTTTTT.

The CDR3 here is CASSPDRAYGYTF. The DNA for the CDR3 is TGTGCCAGCAGTCCCGACAGGGCCTATGGCTACACCTTC. The chain employs TRBV6-5 and TRBJ1-2; 7 bases align to TRBD1. CDR3 size: 13 residues. V gave up 5 bases and J gave up 4 bases; unmatched junction bases: 4. The germline gives CDR1 MNHEY, CDR2 SVGAGI.

V gene TRBV6-4 combines with J gene TRBJ2-1; tentatively, D is TRBD2 (5 bases). CDR3 length: 13 residues. V dropped 2 bases and J dropped 5 bases, with 7 bases sitting between them. The germline V gene has CDR1 MRHNA and CDR2 SNTAGT. DNA for the CDR3: TGTGCCAGCAGTGACGACGGGAACAATGAGCAGTTCTTC. This codes for CASSDDGNNEQFF.

V and J are TRBV21-1 and TRBJ2-3; the table gives TRBD2 as D, unverified against the DNA. TRBV21-1 has pseudogene status. This CDR3 is 18 amino acids long. CDR3 amino acids: CASSPTRSSASSTDTQYF. For the CDR3, the DNA is TGTGCCAGCAGCCCAACTAGGAGTAGCGCCTCCTCCACAGATACGCAGTATTTT.

The J gene is TRBJ2-7, the V gene TRBV29-1, with 10 bases matching TRBD1. The length of the CDR3 is 12 residues. CDR1 is SQVTM, CDR2 ANQGSEA, per germline. In DNA form, the CDR3 reads TGCAGTGTCGGGGACAGGGGTTACGAGCAGTACTTC. Translating gives CSVGDRGYEQYF.

This sequence joins TRBV2 and TRBJ1-5; D is uncertain. V was clipped by 6 bases and J by 2 bases, with 14 bases between them. This CDR3 is 15 amino acids long. The germline gives CDR1 SNHLY, CDR2 FYNNEI. The CDR3 bases are TGTGCCAGCAGCCGACAAAATCGGGGCAATCAGCCCCAGCATTTT. Amino acid sequence: CASSRQNRGNQPQHF.

This chain connects TRBV6-1 to TRBJ1-6; 9 bases are shared with TRBD1. V was pared by 4 bases and J by 7 bases, with 8 bases of the junction left unmatched. Germline V CDR1 and CDR2: MNHNS, SASEGT. The CDR3 covers 16 residues. CDR3 in amino acids: CASSGSWDRANSPLHF. CDR3 DNA: TGTGCCAGCAGTGGAAGCTGGGACAGGGCAAATTCACCCCTCCACTTT.

This CDR3 reads CASSLGDVDGGNQPQHF. The CDR3 DNA reads as TGCGCCAGCAGCCTTGGGGATGTGGACGGGGGCAATCAGCCCCAGCATTTT. The chain recombines TRBV5-1 with TRBJ1-5; D gene ambiguous. The CDR3 length is 17 residues. Trimming stripped 4 bases from V and 2 bases from J, with 19 bases between. Germline CDR1 reads SGHRS; CDR2 reads YFSETQ.

The rearrangement uses TRBV18 and TRBJ1-1; D unresolved. Per germline, CDR1 KGHSH and CDR2 LQKENI. The CDR3 covers 15 residues. The ends were cut back, 0 bases at V and 1 base at J, with 9 bases in the middle. The CDR3 spells CASSPPKGENTEAFF. Written as DNA, the CDR3 is TGTGCCAGCTCACCACCGAAGGGAGAGAACACTGAAGCTTTCTTT. The whole variable domain, remainder taken from reference TRBV18 and TRBJ1-1, is NAGVMQNPRHLVRRRGQEARLRCSPMKGHSHVYWYRQLPEEGLKFMVYLQKENIIDESGMPKERFSAEFPKEGPSILRIQQVVRGDSAAYFCASSPPKGENTEAFFGQGTRLTVV.

J is TRBJ2-3 and V is TRBV18; 9 nucleotides match TRBD2. In germline, CDR1 is KGHSH, CDR2 LQKENI. V was pared by 0 bases and J by 2 bases, with 6 bases of the junction left unmatched. The CDR3 consists of 17 residues. The CDR3 loop reads CASSPPSAGGPTDTQYF. CDR3 nucleotides: TGTGCCAGCTCACCACCGTCAGCGGGGGGTCCCACAGATACGCAGTATTTT.

The rearrangement joins TRBV3-1 (or the pseudogene TRBV3-2) to TRBJ2-3; 16 bases line up with TRBD2. Unmatched junction bases numbered 9, after V lost 2 bases and J lost 4 bases. Germline CDR1 reads LGHDT; CDR2 reads YNNKEL (reference sequence). The CDR3 runs to 19 residues. CDR3 in DNA: TGTGCCAGCAGCCAATACCCGGGACTAGCGGGGGGGCGGGCAGATACGCAGTATTTT. It specifies CASSQYPGLAGGRADTQYF.

The gene calls are TRBV15 and TRBJ2-7, with a tentative D call TRBD2 (6 bases). CDR1 is LNHNV and CDR2 is YYDKDF in the germline V gene (reference sequence). The V gene lost 7 bases and the J gene lost 4 bases, with 17 bases spanning the gap. This CDR3 region has 14 residues. CDR3 nucleotide sequence: TGTGCCACCACCCGTTCCGGGAGCTCTTACGAGCAGTACTTC. It codes for CATTRSGSSYEQYF.

As DNA, the CDR3 is TGTGCCAGCAGCCGAACGGGGCCCGGAGATACGCAGTATTTT. Protein sequence: CASSRTGPGDTQYF. The V call is TRBV3-1 (or the pseudogene TRBV3-2), the J call TRBJ2-3; possibly TRBD1 or TRBD2 for D (5 bases each). Trimming cost V 4 bases and J 5 bases, with 13 bases left between them. This CDR3 is built from 14 residues. CDR1 and CDR2 (germline): LGHDT, YNNKEL (reference sequence).